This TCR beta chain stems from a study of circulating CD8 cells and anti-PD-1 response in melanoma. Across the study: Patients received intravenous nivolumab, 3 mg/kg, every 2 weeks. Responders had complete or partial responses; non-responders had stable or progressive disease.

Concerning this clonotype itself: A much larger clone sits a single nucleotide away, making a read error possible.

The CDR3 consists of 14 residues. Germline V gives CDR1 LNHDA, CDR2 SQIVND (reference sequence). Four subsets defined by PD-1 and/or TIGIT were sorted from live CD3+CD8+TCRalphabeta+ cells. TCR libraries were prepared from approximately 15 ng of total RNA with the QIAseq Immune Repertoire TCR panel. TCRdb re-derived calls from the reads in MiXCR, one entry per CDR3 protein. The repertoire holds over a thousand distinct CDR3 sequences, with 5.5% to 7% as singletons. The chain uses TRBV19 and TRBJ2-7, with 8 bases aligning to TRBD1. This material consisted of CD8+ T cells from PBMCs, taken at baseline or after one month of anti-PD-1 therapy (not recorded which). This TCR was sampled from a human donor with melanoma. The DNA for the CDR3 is TGTGCCGGTAGTATTACAGGGGGTATCTACGAGCAGTACTTC. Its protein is CAGSITGGIYEQYF. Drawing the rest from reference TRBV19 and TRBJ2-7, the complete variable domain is DGGITQSPKYLFRKEGQNVTLSCEQNLNHDAMYWYRQDPGQGLRLIYYSQIVNDFQKGDIAEGYSVSREKKESFPLTVTSAQKNPTAFYLCAGSITGGIYEQYFGPGTRLTVT.